This TCR beta chain was recovered during a study of T cells after yellow fever vaccination. Each CDR3 protein gets one entry after TCRdb re-called the 5' RACE reads with MiXCR. The data hold around 400,000 distinct CDR3 sequences, with more than 9% observed a single time. This clonotype has more than one count but fewer than ten. The CDR3 has 14 amino acids. V trimming: 5 bases; J trimming: 6 bases; junction bases outside the gene matches: 7. Germline CDR1 DFQATT, CDR2 SNEGSKA (reference sequence). The sample consisted of PBMCs, taken on the day of the first yellow fever vaccination. This rearrangement joins TRBV20-1 to TRBJ2-2; TRBD2 matches at 9 bases. This receptor was taken from a man younger than 35 who received the YFV17D yellow fever vaccine. The CDR3 here is CSARMGLAAGELFF. The CDR3 bases are TGCAGTGCTCGAATGGGACTAGCCGCCGGGGAGCTGTTTTTT.